Presented here are 28 T cell receptor beta chains from one specimen sequenced in a study of cytomegalovirus exposure and HLA in healthy donors. Use of 60 Vbeta and 13 Jbeta primers characterized the PCR. Repertoires were generated with immunoSEQ multiplex PCR, while TCRdb's copy carries only in-frame clones and drops some. Here the sample spans approximately 150,000 clones, under 80% being singletons. Specimen: PBMCs. The source is a woman aged 45-60 years in good health and CMV-seropositive.

The J gene is TRBJ2-2, the V gene TRBV21-1; the table names TRBD2, a call not compared with the DNA. TRBV21-1 is reported as a pseudogene. CDR3 length: 18 residues. DNA for the CDR3: TGTGCCAGCAGCAAATGGTGGGGGGTCCTTACGAACACCGGGGAGCTGTTTTTT. Translating gives CASSKWWGVLTNTGELFF.

The V gene is TRBV19, the J gene TRBJ1-4; 9 bases fit TRBD1. The length of the CDR3 is 15 residues. Losses at the gene ends were 6 bases for V and 8 bases for J; bases not matched to a gene: 10. In germline, CDR1 is LNHDA, CDR2 SQIVND (reference sequence). CDR3: CASSALGTGQEKLFF. CDR3 nucleotide sequence: TGTGCCAGTAGCGCCCTCGGGACAGGGCAGGAAAAACTGTTTTTT. The full variable domain, completed using reference TRBV19 and TRBJ1-4, is DGGITQSPKYLFRKEGQNVTLSCEQNLNHDAMYWYRQDPGQGLRLIYYSQIVNDFQKGDIAEGYSVSREKKESFPLTVTSAQKNPTAFYLCASSALGTGQEKLFFGSGTQLSVL.

This rearrangement joins TRBV27 to TRBJ1-1; D call uncertain. The CDR3 length is 15 residues. Germline V gene lookup returns CDR1 MNHEY and CDR2 SMNVEV (reference sequence). V was clipped by 2 bases and J by 0 bases, with 10 bases between them. The CDR3 region is CASSLIGGMNTEAFF. The CDR3 coding sequence is TGTGCCAGCAGTTTAATCGGAGGGATGAACACTGAAGCTTTCTTT.

This chain connects TRBV7-2 to TRBJ1-3; unclear D gene. Per germline, CDR1 SGHTA and CDR2 FQGNSA. The CDR3 consists of 13 residues. With 5 bases removed from V and 0 bases from J, the gap between germline ends came to 5 bases. CDR3 nucleotide sequence: TGTGCCAGCAGCCGGTTCTCTGGAAACACCATATATTTT. As protein: CASSRFSGNTIYF.

The chain couples TRBV7-9 to TRBJ2-7; tentative D call: TRBD1 (5 bases). The CDR3 sequence is 16 residues long. The V gene lost 5 bases and the J gene lost 2 bases, with 19 bases spanning the gap. Germline V CDR1 and CDR2: SEHNR, FQNEAQ (reference sequence). The CDR3 reads CASSQLPGPRPYEQYF. Here the CDR3 DNA reads TGTGCCAGCAGCCAACTCCCAGGGCCTAGACCCTACGAGCAGTACTTC.

The rearrangement links TRBV11-2 to TRBJ1-2; the match to TRBD1 covers 7 bases. The CDR3 length is 15 residues. V dropped 2 bases and J dropped 6; count of bases not matched to a gene: 9. CDR1 SGHAT and CDR2 FQNNGV come from the germline V gene. CDR3 residues: CASSLNSGTANGYTF. The CDR3 DNA reads as TGTGCCAGCAGCTTAAACTCCGGGACAGCTAATGGCTACACCTTC.

The chain has TRBV6-1 and TRBJ2-4; the D gene is possibly TRBD2 (5 bases). Germline CDR1 MNHNS, CDR2 SASEGT. Trimming cost V 7 bases and J 8 bases, with 18 bases left between them. The CDR3 runs 14 residues. CDR3 nucleotides: TGTGCCAGCAAGAAGCTTACAACGAGGGACATTCAGTACTTC. It codes for CASKKLTTRDIQYF.

The chain has TRBV10-1 and TRBJ1-2, with TRBD1 matching 12 bases. J lost 6 bases, V lost 0 bases, and 5 bases had no gene match. CDR1 and CDR2 from the germline V gene are WNHNN and SYGVQD (reference sequence). CDR3 size: 16 residues. The CDR3 coding sequence is TGCGCCAGCAGTGAGTCGAGGGGACAGGGGGCCCATGGCTACACCTTC. Amino acids: CASSESRGQGAHGYTF.

The rearrangement joins TRBV6-5 to TRBJ1-3; D gene uncertain. The germline V gene encodes CDR1 MNHEY and CDR2 SVGAGI. The length of the CDR3 is 14 residues. The germline V and J ends were trimmed by 5 bases and 5 bases, with 13 bases remaining between them. The DNA for the CDR3 is TGTGCCAGCAGTGAGCGGTACGGGAGAAACACCATATATTTT. Its protein is CASSERYGRNTIYF.

This clone was seen a handful of times. J is TRBJ2-1 and V is TRBV5-1, with TRBD2 matching 13 bases. The V gene end was trimmed by 4 bases and the J gene end by 6 bases; junction bases not matched to a gene: 4. The CDR3 totals 15 residues. In germline, CDR1 is SGHRS, CDR2 YFSETQ. The CDR3 DNA is TGCGCCAGCAGCCAGGGACTAGCGGGGTCCAATGAGCAGTTCTTC. Translating gives CASSQGLAGSNEQFF.

On this clone: Germline and junction disagree at one end, which may indicate a read error. The chain joins TRBV20-1 to TRBJ1-3; D gene ambiguous. This CDR3 is built from 11 residues. From germline, CDR1 is DFQATT and CDR2 SNEGSKA (reference sequence). The CDR3, as DNA: TGCAGTGCTAGAGGCGGGTCCACCCGGGTTTTT. It codes for CSARGGSTRVF.

The chain uses TRBV19 and TRBJ1-6, with 7 bases aligning to TRBD1. CDR1 is LNHDA and CDR2 is SQIVND in the germline V gene (reference sequence). This CDR3 has 14 amino acids. V trimming: 3 bases; J trimming: 6 bases; junction bases outside the gene matches: 2. This CDR3 reads CASSMGQINSPLHF. CDR3 nucleotides: TGTGCCAGTAGTATGGGACAGATTAATTCACCCCTCCACTTT.

This chain joins TRBV11-1 and TRBJ1-2, with TRBD1 as a possible D gene (5 bases). The germline V gene has CDR1 SGHAT and CDR2 FQDESV (reference sequence). Trimming pared 1 base from V and 5 bases from J, leaving 11 bases between. The CDR3 loop spans 14 amino acids. As DNA, the CDR3 is TGTGCCAGCAGCTTAGGGGCCCAGGGTTATGGCTACACCTTC. Amino acid sequence: CASSLGAQGYGYTF.

This clone was counted between two and nine times. The chain links TRBV5-4 to TRBJ2-5; tentatively, D is TRBD2 (6 bases). CDR3 size: 14 residues. V lost 10 bases, J lost 2 bases, and 18 bases lay in between. CDR1 and CDR2 from the germline V gene are SGHNT and YYREEE (reference sequence). This chain's CDR3 is CALSPRGSQETQYF. CDR3 DNA: TGTGCCTTGTCCCCCCGGGGGTCGCAAGAGACCCAGTACTTC.

This rearrangement joins TRBV9 to TRBJ2-3; unclear D gene. This CDR3 region has 14 residues. Deletions cut 0 bases from V and 5 bases from J, with 10 bases between. Germline loops: CDR1 SGDLS, CDR2 YYNGEE. The CDR3 nucleotides are TGTGCCAGCAGCGTAGCCCCCTCGAGAGATACGCAGTATTTT. Translation: CASSVAPSRDTQYF.

The CDR3 is CASSPPGTGTYGYTF. CDR3 in DNA: TGTGCCAGCAGCCCGCCCGGGACAGGGACGTATGGCTACACCTTC. The genes are TRBV7-9 and TRBJ1-2; 9 bases align to TRBD1. CDR1 and CDR2 from the germline V gene are SEHNR and FQNEAQ (reference sequence). The length of the CDR3 is 15 residues. The V segment lost 5 bases and the J segment 5 bases; nucleotides outside the gene matches: 9.

The J gene is TRBJ2-2, the V gene TRBV19; D might be TRBD2 (6 bases). The CDR3 spans 13 residues. CDR1 and CDR2 from the germline V gene are LNHDA and SQIVND (reference sequence). V lost 6 bases and J lost 5, with 10 bases in between. CDR3 protein: CASRGRGTGELFF. The CDR3 DNA sequence: TGTGCCAGTAGGGGCCGGGGGACCGGGGAGCTGTTTTTT.

V usage is TRBV4-2 and J usage is TRBJ1-2; 8 bases align to TRBD1. This CDR3 spans 16 amino acids. The J segment lost 2 bases and the V segment lost 1 base, leaving 6 bases of the junction unmatched. Germline assignment: CDR1 LGHNA and CDR2 YNFKEQ. CDR3 DNA: TGTGCCAGCAGCCAAGCCCGGGACAGGCCCAACTATGGCTACACCTTC. Protein product: CASSQARDRPNYGYTF.

The J gene is TRBJ2-7, the V gene TRBV30; the D gene is possibly TRBD1 (6 bases). The V gene lost 5 bases and the J gene lost 1 base, with 12 bases spanning the gap. Germline loops: CDR1 GTSNPN, CDR2 SVGIG (reference sequence). The CDR3 totals 13 residues. The CDR3 bases are TGTGCCTGGCGCGGACAGTTTTCCTACGAGCAGTACTTC. It encodes CAWRGQFSYEQYF. Full variable domain (remainder filled in from reference TRBV30 and TRBJ2-7): SQTIHQWPATLVQPVGSPLSLECTVEGTSNPNLYWYRQAAGRGLQLLFYSVGIGQISSEVPQNLSASRPQDRQFILSSKKLLLSDSGFYLCAWRGQFSYEQYFGPGTRLTVT.

CDR3 sequence (DNA): TGCGCCAGCAGCGCACTAGCGAGCCAGACCCAGTACTTC. It yields the protein CASSALASQTQYF. The rearrangement links TRBV5-1 to TRBJ2-5, with 7 nucleotides matching TRBD2. Per the germline V gene, CDR1 is SGHRS and CDR2 is YFSETQ. J gave up 6 bases and V 4 bases, and 6 bases lay outside the gene matches. The CDR3 contains 13 residues.

The gene calls are TRBV7-9 and TRBJ2-7; TRBD1 agrees at 7 bases. Germline lookup yields CDR1 SEHNR and CDR2 FQNEAQ (reference sequence). The CDR3 extends over 15 amino acids. V lost 1 base to trimming and J lost 1 base; unmatched junction nucleotides: 4. CDR3 coding DNA: TGTGCCAGCAGCTTAGACCCGACAGGGTCCTACGAGCAGTACTTC. Protein: CASSLDPTGSYEQYF.

In nucleotides, the CDR3 is TGTGCCAGCAGCCAGGGGGGACTAGCGGGCCTGAACTACGAGCAGTACTTC. This translates into CASSQGGLAGLNYEQYF. This chain joins TRBV7-9 and TRBJ2-7; 12 positions agree with TRBD2. Trimming at V came to 5 bases and at J to 3 bases, leaving 11 bases not matched to a gene. Per the germline V gene, CDR1 is SEHNR and CDR2 is FQNEAQ (reference sequence). There are 17 residues in the CDR3. Complete variable domain (other parts from reference TRBV7-9 and TRBJ2-7): DTGVSQNPRHKITKRGQNVTFRCDPISEHNRLYWYRQTLGQGPEFLTYFQNEAQLEKSRLLSDRFSAERPKGSFSTLEIQRTEQGDSAMYLCASSQGGLAGLNYEQYFGPGTRLTVT.

The J gene is TRBJ2-3, the V gene TRBV10-2, with D tentatively TRBD1 (6 bases). The CDR3 runs to 13 residues. CDR1 and CDR2 from the germline V gene are WSHSY and SAAADI. V was pared by 6 bases and J by 2 bases, with 9 bases between. CDR3 DNA sequence: TGCGCCAGCAGAGACAGGTACACAGATACGCAGTATTTT. Translating it yields CASRDRYTDTQYF.

The chain is built from TRBV2 and TRBJ1-5, with TRBD1 matching 8 bases. The CDR3 is 14 residues long. Per the germline V gene, CDR1 is SNHLY and CDR2 is FYNNEI. J was trimmed by 6 bases and V by 5 bases; bases with no gene match: 6. CDR3 nucleotides: TGTGCCAGCAGTCAAGGACAGGGCCCTCAGCCCCAGCATTTT. This gives the protein CASSQGQGPQPQHF.

V and J are TRBV2 and TRBJ2-7, with 8 bases aligning to TRBD1. Germline CDR1 reads SNHLY; CDR2 reads FYNNEI. Germline trimming cut 5 bases from V and 8 bases from J; bases unmatched to any gene: 5. CDR3 length: 12 amino acids. CDR3 loop: CASSTQGAKQYF. CDR3 DNA: TGTGCCAGCAGTACCCAGGGGGCCAAGCAGTACTTC.

The chain links TRBV2 to TRBJ2-2; possibly TRBD2 for D (5 bases). Trimming removed 2 bases from V and 5 bases from J, with 18 bases in between. CDR1 SNHLY and CDR2 FYNNEI come from the germline V gene. There are 17 residues in the CDR3. The DNA for the CDR3 is TGTGCCAGCAGTGAAAATGGCGACGGAGGCGGGACCGGGGAGCTGTTTTTT. Amino acids: CASSENGDGGGTGELFF.

The V and J genes are TRBV25-1 and TRBJ1-1; maybe TRBD1 (5 bases). V dropped 2 bases and J dropped 5 bases, with 6 bases sitting between them. This CDR3 has 12 residues. Germline CDR1 is MGHDK and CDR2 is SYGVNS. CDR3 amino acids: CASSEPGTEAFF. DNA for the CDR3: TGTGCCAGCAGTGAACCAGGGACTGAAGCTTTCTTT.

The V and J genes are TRBV13 and TRBJ1-1; D might be TRBD1 (5 bases). This CDR3 has 17 amino acids. Germline assignment: CDR1 PRHDT and CDR2 FYEKMQ (reference sequence). V lost 1 base, J lost 0 bases, and 15 bases lay in between. The CDR3 spells CASSLEVLGGVNTEAFF. The CDR3 DNA follows: TGTGCCAGCAGCTTAGAGGTGTTGGGGGGGGTGAACACTGAAGCTTTCTTT.